These 9 T cell receptor beta chains were sequenced from one sample in a study of blood T cell repertoires in COVID-19. Assay used: immunoSEQ multiplex PCR; TCRdb lists only in-frame clones, some missing. The repertoire holds fewer than 150,000 clones, roughly four fifths seen once, with about 20% in the top ten. Sequenced sample: PBMCs or T cells enriched from blood (not recorded which). Every receptor here comes from a man aged 30 to 45 who had recovered from COVID-19.

This chain uses TRBV12-2 with TRBJ1-1. TRBV12-2 corresponds to a pseudogene. The CDR3 spans 15 residues. The CDR3 bases are TGTGCAAGTCGCTTAGGAAGGGCCCGGGGGACTGAAGCTTTCTTT. It is translated as CASRLGRARGTEAFF.

This clone was observed once. The chain recombines TRBV2 with TRBJ2-3; 12 bases align to TRBD2. Losses at the gene ends were 8 bases for V and 5 bases for J; bases not matched to a gene: 8. Germline values: CDR1 SNHLY, CDR2 FYNNEI. The CDR3 is 15 residues long. CDR3 nucleotides: TGTGCCAGCCAAGAACTAGCGGGAGGTGTAGATACGCAGTATTTT. Translated, it gives CASQELAGGVDTQYF.

This clone was counted only a few times. The rearrangement uses TRBV5-4 and TRBJ2-7; 10 nucleotides agree with TRBD2. The trim removed 4 bases at V and 6 bases at J, leaving 10 bases unmatched. Germline CDR1 SGHNT, CDR2 YYREEE (reference sequence). The CDR3 length is 15 residues. As DNA, the CDR3 is TGTGCCAGCAGCACAACGGGACTAGCGAGGGGCGAGCAGTACTTC. Translating gives CASSTTGLARGEQYF. Based on the CDR3 plus reference TRBV5-4 and TRBJ2-7, the full variable domain is ETGVTQSPTHLIKTRGQQVTLRCSSQSGHNTVSWYQQALGQGPQFIFQYYREEENGRGNFPPRFSGLQFPNYSSELNVNALELDDSALYLCASSTTGLARGEQYFGPGTRLTVT.

The rearrangement joins TRBV11-2 to TRBJ2-1; 10 nucleotides line up with TRBD2. CDR3 length: 15 amino acids. The V and J ends lost 3 bases and 2 bases, in that order; junction bases with no gene match: 1. Looked up from germline, CDR1 is SGHAT and CDR2 is FQNNGV. CDR3 DNA: TGTGCCAGCAGCTTCCTAGCGGGGGCCTACAATGAGCAGTTCTTC. Translation: CASSFLAGAYNEQFF. The entire variable domain, with the rest obtained from reference TRBV11-2 and TRBJ2-1, is as follows: EAGVAQSPRYKIIEKRQSVAFWCNPISGHATLYWYQQILGQGPKLLIQFQNNGVVDDSQLPKDRFSAERLKGVDSTLKIQPAKLEDSAVYLCASSFLAGAYNEQFFGPGTRLTVL.

The rearrangement links TRBV6-1 to TRBJ2-7; D is ambiguous. There are 14 residues in the CDR3. The germline CDR1 and CDR2 sequences are MNHNS and SASEGT. Trimming removed 2 bases at V and 5 bases at J, with 13 bases between. The CDR3 region is CASSEYVQPHEQYV. DNA of the CDR3: TGTGCCAGCAGTGAATATGTACAGCCCCACGAGCAGTACGTC.

The rearrangement joins TRBV19 to TRBJ2-2; D unresolved. Trimming took 4 bases from V and 7 from J, leaving 13 bases between them. Per germline, CDR1 LNHDA and CDR2 SQIVND (reference sequence). CDR3 length: 14 residues. The CDR3 DNA follows: TGTGCCAGTAGTACCTCGGTGTCAAGCGGGGAGCTGTTTTTT. This codes for CASSTSVSSGELFF.

The V call is TRBV19, the J call TRBJ2-5; the match to TRBD1 covers 7 bases. V shed 6 bases and J 5 bases; nucleotides not matched to a gene: 9. Germline V gene lookup returns CDR1 LNHDA and CDR2 SQIVND (reference sequence). The CDR3 contains 14 residues. This chain's CDR3 is CASRPTGLGETQYF. Written as DNA, the CDR3 is TGTGCCAGTAGGCCGACAGGGCTGGGGGAGACCCAGTACTTC.

The genes are TRBV5-4 and TRBJ2-7; TRBD2 matches 10 bases. Germline assignment: CDR1 SGHNT and CDR2 YYREEE (reference sequence). With V trimmed by 4 bases and J by 0 bases, 7 bases remained unmatched. This CDR3 has 16 amino acids. The CDR3 loop reads CASSARLAGNSYEQYF. In nucleotides, the CDR3 is TGTGCCAGCAGCGCCAGACTAGCGGGCAACTCCTACGAGCAGTACTTC. The entire variable domain, with the rest obtained from reference TRBV5-4 and TRBJ2-7, is as follows: ETGVTQSPTHLIKTRGQQVTLRCSSQSGHNTVSWYQQALGQGPQFIFQYYREEENGRGNFPPRFSGLQFPNYSSELNVNALELDDSALYLCASSARLAGNSYEQYFGPGTRLTVT.

V is TRBV15 and J is TRBJ1-1, with D uncertain. The germline CDR1 and CDR2 sequences are LNHNV and YYDKDF (reference sequence). V dropped 5 bases and J dropped 5 bases, with 15 bases sitting between them. This CDR3 has 14 amino acids. The CDR3 protein is CATSGSPGWTEAFF. CDR3 nucleotides: TGTGCCACCAGCGGGAGTCCGGGTTGGACTGAAGCTTTCTTT.